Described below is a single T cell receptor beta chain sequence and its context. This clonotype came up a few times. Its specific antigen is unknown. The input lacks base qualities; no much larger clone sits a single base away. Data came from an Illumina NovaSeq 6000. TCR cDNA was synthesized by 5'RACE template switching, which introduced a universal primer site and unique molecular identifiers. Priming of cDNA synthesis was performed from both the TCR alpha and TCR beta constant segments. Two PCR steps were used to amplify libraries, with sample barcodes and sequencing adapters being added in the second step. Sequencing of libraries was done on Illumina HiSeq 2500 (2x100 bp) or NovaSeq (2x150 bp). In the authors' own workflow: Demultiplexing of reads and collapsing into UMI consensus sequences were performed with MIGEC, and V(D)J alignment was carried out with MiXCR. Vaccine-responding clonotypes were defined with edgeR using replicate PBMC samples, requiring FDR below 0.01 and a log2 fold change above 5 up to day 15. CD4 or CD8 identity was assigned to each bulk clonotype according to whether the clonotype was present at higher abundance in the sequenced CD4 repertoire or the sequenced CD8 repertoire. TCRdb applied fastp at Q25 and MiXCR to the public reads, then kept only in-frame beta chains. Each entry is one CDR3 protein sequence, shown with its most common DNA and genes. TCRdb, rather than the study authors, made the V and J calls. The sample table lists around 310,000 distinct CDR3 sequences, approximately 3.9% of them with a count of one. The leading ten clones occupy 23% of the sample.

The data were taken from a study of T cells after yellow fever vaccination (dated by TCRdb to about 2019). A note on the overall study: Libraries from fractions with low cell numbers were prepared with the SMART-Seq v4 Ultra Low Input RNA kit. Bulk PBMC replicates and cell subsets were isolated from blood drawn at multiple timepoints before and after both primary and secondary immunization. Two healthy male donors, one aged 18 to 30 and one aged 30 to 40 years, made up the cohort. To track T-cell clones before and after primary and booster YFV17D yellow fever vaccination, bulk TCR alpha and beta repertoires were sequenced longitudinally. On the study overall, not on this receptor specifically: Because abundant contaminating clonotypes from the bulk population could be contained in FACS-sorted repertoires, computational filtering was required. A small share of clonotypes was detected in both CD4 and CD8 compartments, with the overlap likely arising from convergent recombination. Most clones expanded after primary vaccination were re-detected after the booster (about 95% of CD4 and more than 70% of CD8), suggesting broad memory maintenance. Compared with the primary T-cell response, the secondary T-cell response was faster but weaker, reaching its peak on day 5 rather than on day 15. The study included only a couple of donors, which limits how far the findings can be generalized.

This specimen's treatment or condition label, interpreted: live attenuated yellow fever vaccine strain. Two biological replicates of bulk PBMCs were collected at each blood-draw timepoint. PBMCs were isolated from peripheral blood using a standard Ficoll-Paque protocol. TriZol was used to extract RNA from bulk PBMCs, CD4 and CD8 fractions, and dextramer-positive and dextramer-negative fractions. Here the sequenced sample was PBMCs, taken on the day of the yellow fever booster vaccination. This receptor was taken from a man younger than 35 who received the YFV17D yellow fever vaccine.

The CDR3 loop reads CASSLGVDRETQYF. The DNA sequence is TGCGCCAGCAGCTTGGGCGTCGACCGGGAGACCCAGTACTTC. The V gene is TRBV5-1 and the J gene is TRBJ2-5, with no confidently assigned D gene. From the germline V gene, CDR1 is SGHRS and CDR2 is YFSETQ. The CDR3 measures 14 amino acids from cysteine to phenylalanine. The CDR3 DNA has 42 bases and is translated from base 1. V was cut back by 0 bases and J by 5 bases, leaving a gap of 11 bases between them.